This passage covers 9 T cell receptor beta chains from one sample sequenced in a study of T cells in women clearing cervical HPV infection. Measured with immunoSEQ multiplex PCR; TCRdb has only the in-frame clones, and not every one. The sample data list approximately 35,000 clones. Sequencing used blood buffy coat. The receptors were sampled from a woman aged 18-70 years with a cervical HPV16 infection that either progressed to CIN3+ or cleared (not recorded which).

On this clone: Read coverage stops 3 residues before the CDR3 terminus; the germline J gene supplies the remainder. The chain combines TRBV4-1 with TRBJ2-5; 8 nucleotides agree with TRBD1. Germline values: CDR1 MGHRA, CDR2 YSYEKL. The CDR3 consists of 14 residues. With 4 bases clipped from V and 4 bases from J, the junction kept 5 bases outside the gene matches. CDR3 in amino acids: CASSRDRGRETQYF. The sequenced part of the CDR3 DNA is TGCGCCAGCAGCCGCGACAGGGGACGAGAGACC.

As concerns this clone: The missing CDR3 end, 3 residues past where the read stops, is filled in from the germline J gene. V usage is TRBV2 and J usage is TRBJ2-3; tentative D call: TRBD1 (7 bases). The CDR3 covers 15 residues. Germline V CDR1 and CDR2: SNHLY, FYNNEI. CDR3 amino acids: CASSSQGGPQETQYF. The part of the CDR3 DNA that was read is TGTGCCAGCAGTTCCCAGGGGGGTCCCCAAGAGACG.

Concerning this clone itself: A junction boundary mismatches the germline segment, possibly from a read error. The missing CDR3 end, 3 residues past where the read stops, is filled in from the germline J gene. The same CDR3 is also encoded by other DNA sequences in this sample. V is TRBV19 and J is TRBJ1-3, with a possible D match to TRBD1 (6 bases). The CDR3 loop spans 15 amino acids. Per germline, CDR1 LNHDA and CDR2 SQIVND (reference sequence). The CDR3 DNA, read in part, is TGTGCCAGTAGTATAACAGGGATTCTTGGAAACACA. Protein sequence: CASSITGILGNT. The whole CDR3 sequence is CASSITGILGNTIYF.

By frequency, this clone is medium-sized. The sequence runs out 3 residues before the end of the CDR3; the remainder is reconstructed from the germline J gene. The chain couples TRBV7-9 to TRBJ1-2; 7 bases map to TRBD1. V lost 5 bases to trimming and J lost 4 bases; unmatched junction nucleotides: 7. The germline CDR1 and CDR2 sequences are SEHNR and FQNEAQ (reference sequence). This CDR3 has 14 residues. CDR3 bases read: TGTGCCAGCAGCGCCGTGAACAGGGGCTATGGC. Translating it yields CASSAVNRGYG. The complete CDR3 sequence is CASSAVNRGYGYTF.

With regard to this clone: The read terminates 3 residues ahead of where the CDR3 ends, so the germline J gene completes it. The chain employs TRBV20-1 and TRBJ1-6; possibly TRBD1 for D (6 bases). The V gene's germline CDR1 is DFQATT and CDR2 SNEGSKA (reference sequence). The CDR3 loop spans 13 amino acids. Trimming pared 7 bases from V and 9 bases from J, leaving 16 bases between. CDR3 sequence: CSVRDRSTSPLHF. CDR3 bases read: TGCAGTGTTCGTGACAGGTCGACTTCACCC.

In the case of this clone: The missing CDR3 end, 3 residues past where the read stops, is filled in from the germline J gene. The chain recombines TRBV4-1 with TRBJ1-6; D possibly corresponds to TRBD1 (5 bases). The CDR3 is 16 residues long. CDR1 is MGHRA and CDR2 is YSYEKL in the germline V gene. Trimming removed 5 bases from V and 4 bases from J, with 15 bases in between. The sequenced part of the CDR3 DNA is TGCGCCAGCAGCATTGGTACAGGCCTTTATAATTCACCC. Its protein product is CASSIGTGLYNSP. The entire CDR3 is CASSIGTGLYNSPLHF.

The CDR3 protein is CASSLAGSGRASYEQYF. Incomplete CDR3 DNA: TGCGCCAGCAGCTTGGCCGGTAGCGGGAGGGCCTCCTACGAG. The chain links TRBV5-1 to TRBJ2-7; TRBD2 matches at 11 bases. The CDR3 is cut off 3 residues early in the read; its end comes from the germline J gene. The CDR3 has 17 amino acids. Trimming at V came to 0 bases and at J to 0 bases, leaving 5 bases not matched to a gene. Germline values: CDR1 SGHRS, CDR2 YFSETQ.

The sequenced part of the CDR3 DNA is TGTGCCCGCCGGACTAGCGGGGGGAACAATGAG. It is translated as CARRTSGGNNE. The whole CDR3 sequence is CARRTSGGNNEQFF. V usage is TRBV30 and J usage is TRBJ2-1; 14 positions agree with TRBD2. With the read ending 3 residues before the CDR3 end, the germline J gene is used to fill in that end. The junction had 5 bases not matched to a gene; V was cut back by 8 bases and J by 5 bases. Germline V CDR1 and CDR2: GTSNPN, SVGIG (reference sequence). There are 14 residues in the CDR3.

Partial CDR3 DNA: TGTGCCAGCAGTGAACGACCGACAGGGCTAGGGCAGCCC. It is translated as CASSERPTGLGQP. From start to end, the CDR3 is CASSERPTGLGQPQHF. The chain is built from TRBV6-1 and TRBJ1-5; 7 nucleotides match TRBD1. Read coverage stops 3 residues before the CDR3 terminus; the germline J gene supplies the remainder. The V segment lost 2 bases and the J segment 7 bases; nucleotides outside the gene matches: 11. Germline lookup yields CDR1 MNHNS and CDR2 SASEGT. There are 16 residues in the CDR3.